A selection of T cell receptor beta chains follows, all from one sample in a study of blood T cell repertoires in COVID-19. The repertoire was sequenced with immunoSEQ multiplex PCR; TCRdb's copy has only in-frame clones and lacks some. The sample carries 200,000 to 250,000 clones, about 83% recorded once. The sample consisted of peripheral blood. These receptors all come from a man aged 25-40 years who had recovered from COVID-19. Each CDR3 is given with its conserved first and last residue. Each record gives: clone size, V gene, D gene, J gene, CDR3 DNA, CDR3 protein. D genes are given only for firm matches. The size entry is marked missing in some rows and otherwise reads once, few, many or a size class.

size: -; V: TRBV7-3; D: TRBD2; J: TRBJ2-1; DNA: TGTGCCAGCAGCTTAACGGGAACTAGCGGGGGTGAAATTGATGAGCAGTTCTTC; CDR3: CASSLTGTSGGEIDEQFF
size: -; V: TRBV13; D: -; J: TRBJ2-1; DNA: TGTGCCAGCAGCACTCGAGTCCTCAATGAGCAGTTCTTC; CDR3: CASSTRVLNEQFF
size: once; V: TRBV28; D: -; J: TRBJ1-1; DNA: TGTGCCAGCAGCCTCAGGAACACTGAAGCTTTCTTT; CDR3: CASSLRNTEAFF
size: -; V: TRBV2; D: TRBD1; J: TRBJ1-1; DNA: TGTGCCAGCAGAGCCGGGACAGGGGGGAACACTGAAGCTTTCTTT; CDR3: CASRAGTGGNTEAFF
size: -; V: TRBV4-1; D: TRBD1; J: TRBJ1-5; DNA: TGCGCCAGCAGACCGACAGGGTTGAGCAATCAGCCCCAGCATTTT; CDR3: CASRPTGLSNQPQHF
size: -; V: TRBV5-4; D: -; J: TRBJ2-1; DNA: TGTGCCAGCAGTCCTCGGCGGGATGAGCAGTTCTTC; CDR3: CASSPRRDEQFF
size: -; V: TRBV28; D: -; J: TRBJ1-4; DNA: TGTGCCAGCAGTTTAGCGGTTGGGGGCGGTGAAAAACTGTTTTTT; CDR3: CASSLAVGGGEKLFF
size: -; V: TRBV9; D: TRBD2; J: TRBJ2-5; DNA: TGTGCCAGCAGCCAAAGCGGGGGGGCTGGGGCGGCCCAGTACTTC; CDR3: CASSQSGGAGAAQYF
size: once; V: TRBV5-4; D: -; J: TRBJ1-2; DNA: TGTGCCAGCAGCTTGCAGGGTACCAAGGGGGGCTACACCTTC; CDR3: CASSLQGTKGGYTF
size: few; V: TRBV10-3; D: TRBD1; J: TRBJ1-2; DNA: TGTGCCAGCACAGGGGATGGGGGCTACACCTTC; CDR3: CASTGDGGYTF
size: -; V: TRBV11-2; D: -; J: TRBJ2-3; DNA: TGTGCCAGCAGCCCCCAGAACACAGATACGCAGTATTTT; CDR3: CASSPQNTDTQYF
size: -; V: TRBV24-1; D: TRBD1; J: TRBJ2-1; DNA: TGTGCCACCAGTCAACAGGGGGCCTCCTATGAGCAGTTCTTC; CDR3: CATSQQGASYEQFF
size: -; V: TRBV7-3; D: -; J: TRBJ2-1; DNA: TGTGCCAGCAGCTTAATCTCGGGGAATGAGCAGTTCTTC; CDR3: CASSLISGNEQFF
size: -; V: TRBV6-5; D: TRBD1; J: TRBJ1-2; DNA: TGTGCCAGCAGCTCACAGGGGGTTAATGGCTACACCTTC; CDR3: CASSSQGVNGYTF
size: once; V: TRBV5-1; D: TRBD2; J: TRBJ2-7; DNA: TGCGCCAGCAGCTTGGTGGGCGGGGGCGAGCAGTACTTC; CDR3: CASSLVGGGEQYF